One and the same sample provided the 19 T cell receptor beta chains below, sequenced in a study of control samples from healthy donors and cancer patients. This table comes from immunoSEQ multiplex PCR, and its TCRdb copy is limited to in-frame clones, with some not included. Of 150,000 or so clones in the sample, 93% were seen once. What was sequenced was blood. The source is a man between 18 and 35 years old in good health.

Only one count was recorded for this clone. The chain employs TRBV5-1 and TRBJ2-7; D uncertain. The CDR3 has 14 amino acids. V was trimmed by 0 bases and J by 0 bases, leaving 7 bases between them. CDR1 is SGHRS, CDR2 YFSETQ, per germline. The chain's CDR3 is CASSLVPSSYEQYF. Here the CDR3 DNA reads TGCGCCAGCAGCTTGGTTCCGTCCTCCTACGAGCAGTACTTC.

The rearrangement joins TRBV5-6 to TRBJ1-5, with unresolved D. Germline V gene lookup returns CDR1 SGHDT and CDR2 YYEEEE. The CDR3 spans 15 residues. Between the trimmed V and J ends, which lost 2 bases and 0 bases, there was a span of 9 bases. The CDR3 loop is CASSFWAASNQPQHF. DNA of the CDR3: TGTGCCAGCAGCTTTTGGGCAGCTAGCAATCAGCCCCAGCATTTT. The full variable domain, rest sourced from reference TRBV5-6 and TRBJ1-5, is DAGVTQSPTHLIKTRGQQVTLRCSPKSGHDTVSWYQQALGQGPQFIFQYYEEEERQRGNFPDRFSGHQFPNYSSELNVNALLLGDSALYLCASSFWAASNQPQHFGDGTRLSIL.

The chain couples TRBV3-1 (or the pseudogene TRBV3-2) to TRBJ2-1; 10 nucleotides line up with TRBD2. After removal of 1 base from V and 7 bases from J, the junction contained 7 bases not matched to a gene. This CDR3 region has 16 residues. Germline assignment: CDR1 LGHDT and CDR2 YNNKEL (reference sequence). The CDR3 spells CASSQGTASGSNEQFF. CDR3 sequence (DNA): TGTGCCAGCAGCCAAGGTACGGCTAGCGGGAGTAATGAGCAGTTCTTC.

The chain uses TRBV20-1 and TRBJ2-1, with D possibly matching TRBD2 (6 bases). The germline V gene has CDR1 DFQATT and CDR2 SNEGSKA (reference sequence). Trimming took 3 bases from V and 12 from J, leaving 21 bases between them. The CDR3 sequence is 14 residues long. The CDR3 nucleotides are TGCAGTGCTAGTTTTTCTAACCTTCGGGAGTGGCAGTTCTTC. Its translation: CSASFSNLREWQFF.

The J gene is TRBJ2-3, the V gene TRBV27; 9 nucleotides align to TRBD1. CDR3 length equals 16 residues. CDR1 is MNHEY, CDR2 SMNVEV, per germline (reference sequence). Trimming removed 6 bases from V and 4 bases from J; junction bases left unmatched: 11. CDR3 in amino acids: CASSLLGQGRADTQYF. The CDR3 DNA reads as TGTGCCAGCAGCCTCTTGGGACAGGGTAGGGCAGATACGCAGTATTTT.

In its sample, this clone was seen a few times. The V call is TRBV6-4, the J call TRBJ2-3; 7 bases map to TRBD2. The V gene's germline CDR1 is MRHNA and CDR2 SNTAGT. With V trimmed by 0 bases and J by 2 bases, 5 bases remained unmatched. The CDR3 loop spans 16 amino acids. CDR3 in amino acids: CASSDSTSQVTDTQYF. The CDR3 DNA sequence: TGTGCCAGCAGTGACTCGACTAGCCAGGTCACAGATACGCAGTATTTT.

The rearrangement uses TRBV28 and TRBJ1-4; tentative D call: TRBD1 (6 bases). V was pared by 2 bases and J by 7 bases, with 14 bases between. Germline V gene lookup returns CDR1 MDHEN and CDR2 SYDVKM. This CDR3 spans 15 amino acids. Here the CDR3 DNA reads TGTGCCAGCAGTTTACCCGGGGGCGCCGTTGAAAAACTGTTTTTT. This gives the protein CASSLPGGAVEKLFF.

The chain combines TRBV3-1 (or the pseudogene TRBV3-2) with TRBJ1-6; D is unclear. The germline CDR1 and CDR2 sequences are LGHDT and YNNKEL (reference sequence). The CDR3 has 12 residues. Deletions cut 1 base from V and 8 bases from J, with 3 bases between. CDR3 sequence reads: CASSQGYSPLHF. The CDR3 nucleotides read TGTGCCAGCAGCCAAGGATATTCACCCCTCCACTTT.

This chain links TRBV5-1 with TRBJ2-5; 9 bases are shared with TRBD2. Germline V gene lookup returns CDR1 SGHRS and CDR2 YFSETQ. CDR3 length: 16 residues. V lost 1 base and J lost 1; bases outside the gene matches: 5. The CDR3 bases are TGCGCCAGCAGCTTGTGGGGAGCGGGGGGCCAAGAGACCCAGTACTTC. It encodes CASSLWGAGGQETQYF.

This chain uses TRBV9 with TRBJ2-3; D is undetermined. This CDR3 comprises 16 residues. Germline assignment: CDR1 SGDLS and CDR2 YYNGEE. V was pared by 5 bases and J by 2 bases, with 18 bases between. The CDR3 DNA reads as TGTGCCAGCAGTCCGCCTTCGGGCGTCGACACAGATACGCAGTATTTT. It yields the protein CASSPPSGVDTDTQYF.

The chain carries TRBV28 and TRBJ2-7, with no clear D. V lost 3 bases and J 3 bases, leaving 9 bases between the germline ends. Germline CDR1 is MDHEN and CDR2 is SYDVKM. The length of the CDR3 is 13 residues. As DNA, the CDR3 is TGTGCCAGCAGTTTCGGACGGTACTACGAGCAGTACTTC. It codes for CASSFGRYYEQYF. Together with reference TRBV28 and TRBJ2-7, the CDR3 gives the full variable domain: DVKVTQSSRYLVKRTGEKVFLECVQDMDHENMFWYRQDPGLGLRLIYFSYDVKMKEKGDIPEGYSVSREKKERFSLILESASTNQTSMYLCASSFGRYYEQYFGPGTRLTVT.

This clone came up once. The V gene is TRBV18, the J gene TRBJ1-5; 8 nucleotides agree with TRBD1. Per the germline V gene, CDR1 is KGHSH and CDR2 is LQKENI. The CDR3 runs to 16 residues. The junction had 6 bases not matched to a gene; V was cut back by 4 bases and J by 1 base. The CDR3 DNA is TGTGCCAGCTCACAAGGACAGGGAGCAAGCAATCAGCCCCAGCATTTT. It is translated as CASSQGQGASNQPQHF.

The chain employs TRBV9 and TRBJ2-1, with no clear D. Trimming cost V 0 bases and J 9 bases, with 7 bases left between them. Looked up from germline, CDR1 is SGDLS and CDR2 is YYNGEE. The CDR3 runs 12 residues. The CDR3 region is CASSVGGVEQFF. For the CDR3, the DNA is TGTGCCAGCAGCGTAGGTGGGGTTGAGCAGTTCTTC.

CDR3 in amino acids: CASSYLLAGVDNEQFF. The CDR3 nucleotides are TGTGCCAGCAGTTACCTACTAGCGGGGGTGGACAATGAGCAGTTCTTC. This chain uses TRBV6-6 with TRBJ2-1; 11 bases agree with TRBD2. The CDR3 is 16 residues long. The V and J ends lost 2 bases and 5 bases, in that order; junction bases with no gene match: 5. Germline CDR1 reads MNHNY; CDR2 reads SVGAGI (reference sequence).

V is TRBV5-1 and J is TRBJ1-6; D remains unclear. The CDR3 covers 14 residues. Germline V gene sequence: CDR1 SGHRS, CDR2 YFSETQ. Trimming left V 0 bases short and J 5 bases short, with 6 bases between. The CDR3, as DNA: TGCGCCAGCAGCTTGGGTGGCGATAATTCACCCCTCCACTTT. This codes for CASSLGGDNSPLHF. Complete variable domain (other parts from reference TRBV5-1 and TRBJ1-6): KAGVTQTPRYLIKTRGQQVTLSCSPISGHRSVSWYQQTPGQGLQFLFEYFSETQRNKGNFPGRFSGRQFSNSRSEMNVSTLELGDSALYLCASSLGGDNSPLHFGNGTRLTVT.

The chain is built from TRBV6-4 and TRBJ2-1, with TRBD2 matching 9 bases. CDR3 size: 22 residues. V trimming: 2 bases; J trimming: 3 bases; junction bases outside the gene matches: 23. The germline V gene has CDR1 MRHNA and CDR2 SNTAGT. CDR3 region: CASSDPHAGSKVASGDYNEQFF. For the CDR3, the DNA is TGTGCCAGCAGTGACCCTCATGCCGGGTCCAAGGTGGCTAGCGGGGACTACAATGAGCAGTTCTTC.

The rearrangement joins TRBV12-5 to TRBJ1-2, with TRBD1 matching over 9 bases. With V trimmed by 6 bases and J by 3 bases, 5 bases remained unmatched. Germline CDR1 LGHNT, CDR2 FRNRAP. The CDR3 runs to 14 residues. CDR3 in amino acids: CASGQGALDYGYTF. Written as DNA, the CDR3 is TGTGCTAGTGGACAGGGGGCGCTTGACTATGGCTACACCTTC.

The CDR3 nucleotides read TGTGCCAGCAGCCCGGGGCCGACACTTACCTACGAGCAGTACTTC. It specifies CASSPGPTLTYEQYF. The chain recombines TRBV11-2 with TRBJ2-7; tentatively, D is TRBD1 or TRBD2 (5 bases each). The V end was cut by 5 bases, the J end by 2 bases, with 16 bases between. CDR1 is SGHAT, CDR2 FQNNGV, per germline. The CDR3 covers 15 residues. The full variable domain, completed using reference TRBV11-2 and TRBJ2-7, is EAGVAQSPRYKIIEKRQSVAFWCNPISGHATLYWYQQILGQGPKLLIQFQNNGVVDDSQLPKDRFSAERLKGVDSTLKIQPAKLEDSAVYLCASSPGPTLTYEQYFGPGTRLTVT.

This chain uses TRBV5-1 with TRBJ2-2, with D unresolved. CDR3 length equals 15 residues. V dropped 0 bases and J dropped 0 bases, with 6 bases sitting between them. Germline V gives CDR1 SGHRS, CDR2 YFSETQ. Here the CDR3 DNA reads TGCGCCAGCAGCTTGGGACGTACGAACACCGGGGAGCTGTTTTTT. It codes for CASSLGRTNTGELFF.